This TCR beta chain was captured in a study of T cell responses to AZD1222 COVID-19 vaccine. V dropped 4 bases and J dropped 7; count of bases not matched to a gene: 6. Germline V gene lookup returns CDR1 SGHNT and CDR2 YYREEE (reference sequence). The CDR3 has 14 amino acids. The assay was immunoSEQ multiplex PCR, and TCRdb's table has in-frame clones only and misses some. The top ten hold under 2.5% of the sample, which has 150,000 to 200,000 clones, nearly 95% seen once. Findings and caveats of the study: Spike-specific TCR breadth and depth grew following two AZD1222 doses. Only five to seven individuals given AZD1222 were seropositive at baseline. The donor group comprised mostly white British people and more females; the analysis possibly underestimated clonal diversity.

Concerning this clone itself: The antigen is undetermined.

This receptor was identified in an adult in good health. Specimen: peripheral blood, collected on day 0 of AZD1222 vaccination. This chain connects TRBV5-4 to TRBJ1-3; 9 bases line up with TRBD1. The CDR3 nucleotides are TGTGCCAGCAGCGATGGGACAGGGCGGAACACCATATATTTT. Protein: CASSDGTGRNTIYF.